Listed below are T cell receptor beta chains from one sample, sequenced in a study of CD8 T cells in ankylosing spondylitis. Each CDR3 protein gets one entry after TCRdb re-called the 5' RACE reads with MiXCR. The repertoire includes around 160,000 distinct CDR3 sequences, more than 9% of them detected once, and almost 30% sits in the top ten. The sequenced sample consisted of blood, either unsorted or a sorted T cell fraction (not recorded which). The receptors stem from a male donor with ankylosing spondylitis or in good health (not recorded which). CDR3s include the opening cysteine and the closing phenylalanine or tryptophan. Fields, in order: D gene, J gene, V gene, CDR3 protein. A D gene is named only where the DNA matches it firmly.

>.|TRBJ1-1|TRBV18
CASTPEWSPDTEAFF
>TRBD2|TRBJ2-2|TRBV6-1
CASREGINTGELFF
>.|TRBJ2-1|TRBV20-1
CSAVNPSFSYNEQFF
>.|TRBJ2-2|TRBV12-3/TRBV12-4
CASSLTVNTGELFF
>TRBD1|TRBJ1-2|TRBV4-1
CASSRDRAFTF
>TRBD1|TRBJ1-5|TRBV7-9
CASSTNRGQPQHF
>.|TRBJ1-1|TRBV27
CASSPLGTEAFF
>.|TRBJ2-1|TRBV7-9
CASSLPGEQFF
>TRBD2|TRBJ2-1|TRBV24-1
CATSMASGNLDEQFF
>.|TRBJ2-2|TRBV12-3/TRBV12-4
CASSREGLDTGELFF
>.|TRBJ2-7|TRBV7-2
CASSLSVGGQYF
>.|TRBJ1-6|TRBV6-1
CASDTGTYNSPLHF
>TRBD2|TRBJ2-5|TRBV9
CASSVASGRSGETQYF
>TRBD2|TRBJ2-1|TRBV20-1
CSVVPGGGIRNEQFF
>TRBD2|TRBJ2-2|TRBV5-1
CASSLSYRGGMNTGELFF
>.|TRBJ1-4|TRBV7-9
CASSHDSIVFF
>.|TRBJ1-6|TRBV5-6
CASSLGISSLHSPLHF
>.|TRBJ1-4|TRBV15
CATSRATPNEKLFF
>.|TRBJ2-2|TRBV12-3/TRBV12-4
CASSLVATGELFF
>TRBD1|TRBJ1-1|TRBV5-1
CASSPRTGANTEAFF
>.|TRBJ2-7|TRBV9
CASSVGTATYEQYF
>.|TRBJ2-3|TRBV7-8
CASSPREHGNTDTQYF
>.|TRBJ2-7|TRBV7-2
CASSLVVSGSGEQYF
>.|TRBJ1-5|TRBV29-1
CSVGGADGQPQHF